The 15 T cell receptor beta chains presented below share a single source sample, sequenced in a study of blood T cell repertoires in COVID-19. Using immunoSEQ multiplex PCR, the repertoire was profiled, and TCRdb retains in-frame clones only, with some absent. In the table there are under 110,000 clones, 75% to 90% of which are singletons. Material: peripheral blood. The receptor source for this set is a woman aged 70-85 years with active or convalescent COVID-19.

The chain links TRBV5-1 to TRBJ2-1, with 9 bases lining up with TRBD2. V shed 6 bases, J shed 7 bases, and the junction held 8 bases outside the gene matches. The CDR3 has 14 residues. Germline CDR1 and CDR2: SGHRS and YFSETQ. The DNA of the CDR3 is TGCGCCAGCACGCTTGCGGGAGGGGGAAATGAGCAGTTCTTC. It encodes CASTLAGGGNEQFF.

The genes are TRBV5-1 and TRBJ2-5, with TRBD2 identical over 9 bases. The CDR3 runs to 19 residues. J gave up 1 base and V 4 bases, and 17 bases lay outside the gene matches. From germline, CDR1 is SGHRS and CDR2 YFSETQ. CDR3 bases: TGCGCCAGCAGCCCCAACAGACTTTTAGCGGGGGAACTCCAAGAGACCCAGTACTTC. This translates into CASSPNRLLAGELQETQYF.

The chain has TRBV7-3 and TRBJ1-1; weak D call: TRBD1 (5 bases). The CDR3 runs to 13 residues. Germline CDR1 SGHTA, CDR2 FQGTGA. V was clipped by 5 bases and J by 8 bases, with 15 bases between them. The CDR3 loop reads CASSPLWSGEAFF. The CDR3 DNA follows: TGTGCCAGCAGCCCACTTTGGTCAGGGGAAGCTTTCTTT.

The chain employs TRBV7-6 and TRBJ2-5; TRBD1 might be the D (5 bases). Germline-derived CDR1 and CDR2 are SGHVS and FNYEAQ. This CDR3 has 13 amino acids. Trimming shortened V by 11 bases and J by 5 bases, and 18 bases separated the two germline ends. The CDR3: CASRWQGGETQYF. The CDR3 DNA is TGTGCCTCCCGGTGGCAGGGTGGGGAGACCCAGTACTTC.

The chain recombines TRBV27 with TRBJ1-1, with TRBD1 identical over 10 bases. The CDR3 contains 16 residues. Unmatched junction bases numbered 4, after V lost 3 bases and J lost 0 bases. Germline V gives CDR1 MNHEY, CDR2 SMNVEV (reference sequence). The CDR3 spells CASSLTGGYLNTEAFF. As DNA, the CDR3 is TGTGCCAGCAGTTTGACAGGGGGCTATTTGAACACTGAAGCTTTCTTT.

This clone was detected only once. The rearrangement links TRBV20-1 to TRBJ2-7, with D perhaps TRBD2 (6 bases). CDR3 length equals 10 residues. Germline CDR1 reads DFQATT; CDR2 reads SNEGSKA (reference sequence). This CDR3 is CQRALYEQYF. As DNA, the CDR3 is TGCCAGCGGGCTCTATACGAGCAGTACTTC.

This clone was recorded a few times. The chain couples TRBV19 to TRBJ1-3, with TRBD1 matching 7 bases. After removal of 4 bases from V and 2 bases from J, the junction contained 11 bases not matched to a gene. Germline CDR1 is LNHDA and CDR2 is SQIVND (reference sequence). The CDR3 is made up of 17 amino acids. CDR3: CASSTPGQRLPGNTIYF. The CDR3 DNA sequence: TGTGCCAGTAGTACACCGGGACAGCGTTTACCTGGAAACACCATATATTTT.

CDR3 DNA sequence: TGTGCCACCAGCAGCAACAGGGCACCCACAGATACGCAGTATTTT. Amino acid sequence: CATSSNRAPTDTQYF. This chain links TRBV15 with TRBJ2-3, with D possibly matching TRBD1 (6 bases). Germline lookup yields CDR1 LNHNV and CDR2 YYDKDF (reference sequence). The CDR3 has 15 residues. V lost 3 bases and J 2 bases, leaving 12 bases between the germline ends.

The chain is built from TRBV19 and TRBJ1-5; D is uncertain. The V gene lost 3 bases and the J gene lost 0 bases, with 9 bases spanning the gap. This CDR3 spans 15 amino acids. CDR1 and CDR2 (germline): LNHDA, SQIVND (reference sequence). CDR3 loop: CASSIIAGSNQPQHF. The CDR3 region has the DNA TGTGCCAGTAGTATTATCGCCGGTAGCAATCAGCCCCAGCATTTT.

The V and J genes are TRBV27 and TRBJ1-1; 7 bases are a match to TRBD1. Germline trimming cut 0 bases from V and 11 bases from J; bases unmatched to any gene: 15. Germline-derived CDR1 and CDR2 are MNHEY and SMNVEV (reference sequence). The CDR3 spans 16 residues. In DNA form, the CDR3 reads TGTGCCAGCAGTTTATCGACAGGACAGGCCTTTTCCGGGGCTTTCTTT. This sequence encodes CASSLSTGQAFSGAFF.

The sample holds a few counts of this clone. CDR3 DNA sequence: TGCAGCGGGGGGACTTTCAATGAGCAGTTCTTC. Amino acid sequence: CSGGTFNEQFF. This chain joins TRBV29-1 and TRBJ2-1, with D possibly TRBD2 on 6 matching bases. V lost 7 bases to trimming and J lost 6 bases, with 10 bases between them. The length of the CDR3 is 11 residues. Germline V gene lookup returns CDR1 SQVTM and CDR2 ANQGSEA.

This CDR3 reads CASSFTGAEKLFF. In DNA, the CDR3 is TGTGCCAGCAGCTTCACAGGAGCCGAAAAACTGTTTTTT. The gene calls are TRBV7-9 and TRBJ1-4, with D maybe TRBD1 (5 bases). The CDR3 runs to 13 residues. The germline V gene has CDR1 SEHNR and CDR2 FQNEAQ (reference sequence). The V end lost 3 bases, the J end lost 8 bases, and 10 bases lay between the germline ends.

This rearrangement joins TRBV5-4 to TRBJ2-3, with 8 bases fitting TRBD2. The V segment lost 4 bases and the J segment 4 bases; nucleotides outside the gene matches: 8. CDR3 length: 15 residues. Germline assignment: CDR1 SGHNT and CDR2 YYREEE (reference sequence). The CDR3 DNA follows: TGTGCCAGCAGCCGAAGCGGGAGTATGGCAGATACGCAGTATTTT. This encodes CASSRSGSMADTQYF.

The rearrangement joins TRBV4-2 to TRBJ2-3; 7 bases map to TRBD2. CDR3 size: 17 residues. CDR1 and CDR2 (germline): LGHNA, YNFKEQ. After removal of 4 bases from V and 1 base from J, the junction contained 11 bases not matched to a gene. The DNA for the CDR3 is TGTGCCAGCAGCCCGAACACTGGGGGGGTGGGCACAGATACGCAGTATTTT. It yields the protein CASSPNTGGVGTDTQYF.

The rearrangement links TRBV7-2 to TRBJ1-5; weak D call: TRBD1 (5 bases). CDR3 length equals 17 residues. The germline gives CDR1 SGHTA, CDR2 FQGNSA. The ends were cut back, 5 bases at V and 3 bases at J, with 20 bases in the middle. The CDR3 here is CASSPSGGVRVNQPQHF. The CDR3, as DNA: TGTGCCAGCAGCCCTTCCGGGGGGGTAAGGGTCAATCAGCCCCAGCATTTT. Combining the CDR3 with reference TRBV7-2 and TRBJ1-5 gives the whole variable domain GAGVSQSPSNKVTEKGKDVELRCDPISGHTALYWYRQSLGQGLEFLIYFQGNSAPDKSGLPSDRFSAERTGGSVSTLTIQRTQQEDSAVYLCASSPSGGVRVNQPQHFGDGTRLSIL.